This passage covers 13 T cell receptor beta chains from one sample sequenced in a study of T cells in Graves' hyperthyroidism and ophthalmopathy. Authors of the study amplified TCR beta CDR3 regions from RNA transcripts. First-round RT-PCR of the TCR CDR3 relied on the HTBI primer set. TCRdb reanalysed the multiplex PCR reads using MiXCR and keeps one entry per CDR3 protein. This table has 600,000 to 700,000 distinct CDR3 sequences, roughly 14% appearing once. Sequencing was carried out using blood. These receptor sequences come from a middle-aged woman with Graves' ophthalmopathy.

This clonotype has more than one count but fewer than ten. The chain joins TRBV20-1 to TRBJ1-3; D remains ambiguous. Germline CDR1 and CDR2: DFQATT and SNEGSKA (reference sequence). The CDR3 runs 13 residues. V lost 0 bases to trimming and J lost 2 bases, with 5 bases between them. The CDR3 here is CSAREGTGNTIYF. The CDR3 nucleotides are TGCAGTGCTAGAGAGGGAACTGGAAACACCATATATTTT.

The chain joins TRBV20-1 to TRBJ2-7, with 7 bases that match TRBD1. CDR1 and CDR2 from the germline V gene are DFQATT and SNEGSKA (reference sequence). The CDR3 extends over 11 amino acids. V dropped 6 bases and J dropped 6; count of bases not matched to a gene: 5. DNA of the CDR3: TGCAGTGCAGACAGGGTCGGCGAGCAGTACTTC. It encodes CSADRVGEQYF.

This clonotype was recorded at least ten times. The chain is built from TRBV6-2 or TRBV6-3 and TRBJ2-5, with 9 bases fitting TRBD1. The CDR3 covers 14 residues. Germline CDR1 is MNHEY and CDR2 is SVGEGT. With V trimmed by 7 bases and J by 1 base, 4 bases remained unmatched. In nucleotides, the CDR3 is TGTGCCAGCACCGCGGACAGGGGCCAAGAGACCCAGTACTTC. Translation gives CASTADRGQETQYF.

There are many counts of this clonotype. The chain carries TRBV7-9 and TRBJ2-7; D is unclear. CDR1 is SEHNR, CDR2 FQNEAQ, per germline (reference sequence). There are 13 residues in the CDR3. Trimming removed 2 bases from V and 5 bases from J, with 10 bases in between. This chain's CDR3 is CASSLTALNEQYF. The CDR3 nucleotides read TGTGCCAGCAGCTTAACGGCCCTGAACGAGCAGTACTTC.

The table lists this clonotype with many counts. The rearrangement uses TRBV11-2 and TRBJ2-5; a possible D gene is TRBD2 (6 bases). Trimming shortened V by 3 bases and J by 3 bases, and 8 bases separated the two germline ends. Germline values: CDR1 SGHAT, CDR2 FQNNGV. This CDR3 is built from 13 residues. The CDR3 spells CASSFGTEETQYF. CDR3 bases: TGTGCCAGCAGCTTTGGGACTGAAGAGACCCAGTACTTC.

The V and J genes are TRBV6-1 and TRBJ1-5; TRBD1 is a possible D gene (5 bases). This CDR3 spans 13 amino acids. With 5 bases removed from V and 6 bases from J, the gap between germline ends came to 11 bases. In germline, CDR1 is MNHNS, CDR2 SASEGT. The CDR3 DNA reads TGTGCCAGCAGTCCCAGGGTTTTTCAGCCCCAGCATTTT. This encodes CASSPRVFQPQHF.

This clonotype was seen at least ten times. The chain is built from TRBV30 and TRBJ1-1; D not resolved. This CDR3 comprises 13 residues. CDR1 and CDR2 from the germline V gene are GTSNPN and SVGIG (reference sequence). V lost 3 bases and J lost 0, with 8 bases in between. Here the CDR3 reads CAWSTGVNTEAFF. The CDR3 region has the DNA TGTGCCTGGAGCACCGGGGTGAACACTGAAGCTTTCTTT.

This clonotype came up many times. The V and J genes are TRBV20-1 and TRBJ2-7; 9 bases line up with TRBD1. The junction had 1 base not matched to a gene; V was cut back by 7 bases and J by 0 bases. This CDR3 spans 12 amino acids. Per germline, CDR1 DFQATT and CDR2 SNEGSKA (reference sequence). CDR3 region: CSGTGDSYEQYF. The CDR3 DNA reads TGCAGTGGGACAGGGGACTCCTACGAGCAGTACTTC.

There are many counts of this clonotype. This CDR3 is CASSPTGTGGEEQYF. The CDR3 coding sequence is TGTGCCAGCAGTCCAACCGGGACAGGGGGTGAAGAGCAGTACTTC. The chain recombines TRBV12-3 or TRBV12-4 with TRBJ2-7; 11 nucleotides line up with TRBD1. The ends lost 5 bases at V and 7 bases at J; junction bases unmatched: 10. The CDR3 is 15 residues long.

This clonotype was observed at least ten times. The chain combines TRBV6-5 with TRBJ1-2, with D maybe TRBD1 (5 bases). This CDR3 region has 15 residues. Germline V gene data show CDR1 as MNHEY and CDR2 as SVGAGI. V lost 0 bases and J lost 5, with 13 bases in between. The CDR3, as DNA: TGTGCCAGCAGTTACTCGACAGTCCCTGGGTATGGCTACACCTTC. It is translated as CASSYSTVPGYGYTF.

This clonotype occurred many times. V gene TRBV6-1 combines with J gene TRBJ1-1; tentative D call: TRBD1 (6 bases). Trimming left V 6 bases short and J 3 bases short, with 14 bases between. Germline CDR1 and CDR2: MNHNS and SASEGT. The CDR3 covers 14 residues. CDR3: CASSSDSMDTEAFF. Here the CDR3 DNA reads TGTGCCAGCAGCTCGGACAGCATGGACACTGAAGCTTTCTTT.

This clonotype was found many times. This chain connects TRBV20-1 to TRBJ2-5; D gene unclear. Trimming pared 1 base from V and 5 bases from J, leaving 8 bases between. The CDR3 has 12 residues. The V gene's germline CDR1 is DFQATT and CDR2 SNEGSKA (reference sequence). The CDR3 region has the DNA TGCAGTGCTAGAGGTTCCGGCGAGACCCAGTACTTC. Translated, it gives CSARGSGETQYF.

This clonotype was detected ten times or more. This chain connects TRBV7-2 to TRBJ2-5; D unclear. The CDR3 extends over 15 amino acids. Germline lookup yields CDR1 SGHTA and CDR2 FQGNSA. Trimming took off 2 bases at V and 5 bases at J, with 15 bases between the two ends. CDR3 sequence: CASSLYPGLEETQYF. Written as DNA, the CDR3 is TGTGCCAGCAGCTTATACCCGGGTTTGGAGGAGACCCAGTACTTC.